Below, one T cell receptor (beta chain) is given with its context. There are many counts of this clone. Its antigen specificity is not known. The record has no base qualities; no much larger clone is one base away. The source of the sample is a study of blood T cell repertoires in COVID-19 (TCRdb year 2020). For the study in its entirety: The collaborator samples originated in the United States, Italy and Spain and spanned the acute and convalescent phases of COVID-19. The prospective study material was composed of cDNA or gDNA derived from T cells, B-cell-depleted T cells, or PBMCs. Subjects who had been exposed to COVID-19, were actively infected with it, or had recovered from it provided the deeply sampled blood TCRbeta repertoires that made up the dataset. The repertoires were released in a freely available public database meant as a resource for research on the immune response to SARS-CoV-2. Samples came from the ongoing ImmuneRACE study (first 160 participants) plus 1,254 subjects from 6 global collaborators. A de-identified subject ID, COVID-19 status, age in years and sex were almost always included in the sample metadata. HLA class I and class II types, where available, came from metadata supplied by the sample provider rather than from assay-based typing.

The V end loses 5 bases and the J end loses 6 bases, and a stretch of 16 bases separates them. The germline V gene (reference sequence) provides CDR1 SEHNR and CDR2 FQNEAQ. Inclusive of the bounding cysteine and phenylalanine, the CDR3 is 14 residues long. Solely the CDR3 DNA is kept, with 42 bases framed from the first base. The full study reports these points: Clinical and demographic metadata were provided uncurated, with the amount varying by source and participant.

TCRbeta CDR3 regions were amplified from genomic DNA using the immunoSEQ Assay, a bias-controlled multiplex PCR. The published analysis was carried out like this. Nucleated cell counts per sample were estimated from amplification of reference gene primers within the assay. To quantify the absolute abundance of each unique TCRbeta CDR3 rearrangement, sequence reads were collapsed and filtered. For each sample, productive Simpson clonality was calculated by taking the square root of Simpson's diversity index across productive rearrangements. TCRdb obtained this table from immuneACCESS and retained in-frame rearrangements with V and J assigned. These tables miss some clones; where compared with another copy, unresolved V genes account for less than half of the shortfall, and the remainder is unexplained. The DNA was the basis for D and trimming; V, J and clone size are from that table. Present in this sample are about 230,000 clones, about 88% of which were seen just once. The leading ten clones occupy around 1% of the sample.

Whole blood was collected in K2EDTA tubes by collaborating institutions according to the institutions' own protocols. Collaborator samples were shipped for TCRbeta analysis as frozen whole blood, isolated PBMCs, or DNA extracted from either sample type. The TCR sequence derives from a man aged 40-50 years with acute or convalescent COVID-19. Specimen: peripheral blood. In this chain, TRBV7-9 is recombined with TRBJ1-2; possibly the D gene is TRBD1, per 5 matching bases. The DNA sequence is TGTGCCAGCAGCCCCCTCGGGGGGAGCGATGGCTACACCTTC. The encoded protein is CASSPLGGSDGYTF.